This is a list of T cell receptor beta chains from one sample in a study of cytomegalovirus exposure and HLA in healthy donors. Data came from immunoSEQ multiplex PCR; TCRdb stores just in-frame clones and leaves some out. The data contain 150,000 to 200,000 clones, 65% to 85% of them singletons. Sample: PBMCs. The receptors come from a woman between 40 and 50 years old in good health and CMV-seropositive. Both conserved end residues are part of each CDR3. D genes are given only for firm matches. Clone size is not always given. Where it is, it says once, few, many or a class for expanded clones.

v_call: TRBV6-6
j_call: TRBJ2-2
d_call: TRBD1
clone_size: NA
cdr3_aa: CASRLRGRRTGELFF
cdr3_nt: TGTGCCAGCAGACTGAGGGGGCGCAGGACCGGGGAGCTGTTTTTT

v_call: TRBV11-2
j_call: TRBJ2-7
d_call: TRBD1
clone_size: few
cdr3_aa: CASLGTASSYEQYF
cdr3_nt: TGTGCCAGCCTCGGGACAGCGAGCTCCTACGAGCAGTACTTC

v_call: TRBV2
j_call: TRBJ1-1
d_call: NA
clone_size: NA
cdr3_aa: CASYEGFLDTEAFF
cdr3_nt: TGTGCCAGTTATGAGGGTTTCTTGGACACTGAAGCTTTCTTT

v_call: TRBV11-2
j_call: TRBJ1-4
d_call: NA
clone_size: NA
cdr3_aa: CASSIGGALKKLFF
cdr3_nt: TGTGCCAGCAGCATTGGGGGGGCGCTTAAAAAACTGTTTTTT

v_call: TRBV6-5
j_call: TRBJ1-2
d_call: TRBD1
clone_size: NA
cdr3_aa: CASRTGLDGYTF
cdr3_nt: TGTGCCAGCAGGACAGGGTTGGATGGCTACACCTTC

v_call: TRBV30
j_call: TRBJ1-2
d_call: NA
clone_size: NA
cdr3_aa: CAWGFGGLNGYTF
cdr3_nt: TGTGCCTGGGGGTTCGGGGGGCTAAATGGCTACACCTTC

v_call: TRBV6-6
j_call: TRBJ2-7
d_call: NA
clone_size: NA
cdr3_aa: CASSDSTGGRYEQYF
cdr3_nt: TGTGCCAGCAGCGACTCGACTGGGGGCAGGTACGAGCAGTACTTC

v_call: TRBV30
j_call: TRBJ2-7
d_call: TRBD2
clone_size: NA
cdr3_aa: CAWTGGGHEQYF
cdr3_nt: TGTGCCTGGACGGGGGGAGGGCACGAGCAGTACTTC

v_call: TRBV10-1
j_call: TRBJ2-7
d_call: NA
clone_size: NA
cdr3_aa: CASSRGIDYEQYF
cdr3_nt: TGCGCCAGCAGTCGGGGAATAGACTACGAGCAGTACTTC

v_call: TRBV19
j_call: TRBJ2-5
d_call: NA
clone_size: NA
cdr3_aa: CASSIRPQGQETQYF
cdr3_nt: TGTGCCAGTAGTATTAGACCACAGGGTCAAGAGACCCAGTACTTC

v_call: TRBV30
j_call: TRBJ1-5
d_call: NA
clone_size: NA
cdr3_aa: CAWTPGVGTISNQPQHF
cdr3_nt: TGTGCCTGGACCCCCGGAGTCGGGACAATTAGCAATCAGCCCCAGCATTTT

v_call: TRBV5-6
j_call: TRBJ2-5
d_call: NA
clone_size: NA
cdr3_aa: CASSTDARDKTQYF
cdr3_nt: TGTGCCAGCAGCACGGACGCGAGGGATAAGACCCAGTACTTC

v_call: TRBV19
j_call: TRBJ1-1
d_call: NA
clone_size: NA
cdr3_aa: CASSLTTGGTEAFF
cdr3_nt: TGTGCCAGTAGTTTAACGACCGGAGGGACTGAAGCTTTCTTT

v_call: TRBV7-2
j_call: TRBJ2-1
d_call: NA
clone_size: few
cdr3_aa: CASSLQSGGLGNEQFF
cdr3_nt: TGTGCCAGCAGCTTACAAAGTGGGGGGTTGGGCAATGAGCAGTTCTTC

v_call: TRBV18
j_call: TRBJ2-2
d_call: NA
clone_size: NA
cdr3_aa: CASSSSGGSNTGELFF
cdr3_nt: TGTGCCAGCTCAAGTTCAGGCGGGTCGAACACCGGGGAGCTGTTTTTT

v_call: TRBV19
j_call: TRBJ1-6
d_call: TRBD1
clone_size: NA
cdr3_aa: CASSRQTGTGRTPLHF
cdr3_nt: TGTGCCAGTAGTCGACAGACCGGGACAGGGCGGACACCCCTCCACTTT

v_call: TRBV30
j_call: TRBJ2-5
d_call: TRBD1
clone_size: NA
cdr3_aa: CAWGDRGETQYF
cdr3_nt: TGTGCCTGGGGGGACAGGGGAGAGACCCAGTACTTC

v_call: TRBV6-6
j_call: TRBJ1-2
d_call: TRBD1
clone_size: NA
cdr3_aa: CASSPDRGHGYTF
cdr3_nt: TGTGCCAGCAGCCCGGACAGGGGGCATGGCTACACCTTC

v_call: TRBV4-1
j_call: TRBJ2-7
d_call: TRBD2
clone_size: NA
cdr3_aa: CASSQDTPSGGVSYEQYF
cdr3_nt: TGCGCCAGCAGCCAAGATACGCCTAGCGGGGGGGTCTCCTACGAGCAGTACTTC

v_call: TRBV2
j_call: TRBJ1-1
d_call: NA
clone_size: NA
cdr3_aa: CASTEATEAFF
cdr3_nt: TGTGCCAGCACCGAGGCGACTGAAGCTTTCTTT

v_call: TRBV29-1
j_call: TRBJ2-7
d_call: NA
clone_size: NA
cdr3_aa: CSVGQGRSYEQYF
cdr3_nt: TGCAGCGTTGGTCAGGGTCGATCCTACGAGCAGTACTTC

v_call: TRBV11-3
j_call: TRBJ2-3
d_call: TRBD2
clone_size: NA
cdr3_aa: CASSLGAGVTDTQYF
cdr3_nt: TGTGCCAGCAGCTTAGGGGCGGGGGTCACAGATACGCAGTATTTT